The 21 T cell receptor beta chains presented below share a single source sample, sequenced in a study of CD8+ T cells in alopecia areata. Regarding treatment: oral pan-JAK inhibitor, 5-10 mg twice daily. RNA was extracted and reverse transcribed into cDNA as the sequencing template. Generated by immunoSEQ multiplex PCR, the TCRdb table keeps only in-frame clones and is missing some. Counted here are around 300,000 clones, roughly 60% occurring once; the ten biggest clones make up 0.75% to 0.95%. Sequencing was performed on CD4+ T cells sorted from blood, taken at approximately week 52, from a patient treated with tofacitinib. The source of these receptors is a human donor with alopecia areata.

The J gene is TRBJ2-3, the V gene TRBV29-1; D is undetermined. Looked up from germline, CDR1 is SQVTM and CDR2 is ANQGSEA. The CDR3 runs to 14 residues. V was cut by 4 bases and J by 7 bases, with 18 bases left in between. The DNA of the CDR3 is TGCAGCGTTGGACGATTGTCACAAGGAAATACGCAGTATTTT. Encoded protein: CSVGRLSQGNTQYF.

The V call is TRBV29-1, the J call TRBJ2-5; D may match TRBD1 or TRBD2 (5 bases each). Germline CDR1 SQVTM, CDR2 ANQGSEA. V lost 6 bases, J lost 4 bases, and 15 bases lay in between. The length of the CDR3 is 13 residues. CDR3 in amino acids: CSVAMGDGETQYF. Here the CDR3 DNA reads TGCAGCGTCGCAATGGGGGACGGAGAGACCCAGTACTTC.

The chain is built from TRBV7-2 and TRBJ2-7, with 9 positions matching TRBD1. Looked up from germline, CDR1 is SGHTA and CDR2 is FQGNSA. V dropped 3 bases and J dropped 4; count of bases not matched to a gene: 4. The length of the CDR3 is 14 residues. CDR3 in amino acids: CASSFVTGGYEQYF. The CDR3 nucleotides are TGTGCCAGCAGCTTCGTGACAGGGGGTTACGAGCAGTACTTC.

This chain joins TRBV5-4 and TRBJ1-6; no firm D call. The CDR3 is 15 amino acids. Germline V gives CDR1 SGHNT, CDR2 YYREEE (reference sequence). Trimming removed 4 bases at V and 7 bases at J, with 15 bases between. The CDR3 here is CASSPGGTENSPLHF. The CDR3 bases are TGTGCCAGCAGCCCCGGAGGAACAGAGAATTCACCCCTCCACTTT.

V is TRBV27 and J is TRBJ2-2; D is unresolved. The V end lost 4 bases, the J end lost 5 bases, and 11 bases lay between the germline ends. Per germline, CDR1 MNHEY and CDR2 SMNVEV (reference sequence). This CDR3 is 14 amino acids long. The CDR3 sequence is CASSSRVVTGELFF. The CDR3 DNA is TGTGCCAGCAGTTCCCGCGTCGTTACCGGGGAGCTGTTTTTT.

The sample holds many counts of this clone. This chain joins TRBV5-4 and TRBJ2-1, with 10 bases matching TRBD1. CDR1 and CDR2 from the germline V gene are SGHNT and YYREEE (reference sequence). The CDR3 spans 16 residues. Losses at the gene ends were 5 bases for V and 5 bases for J; bases not matched to a gene: 10. CDR3 amino acids: CASRRWDRGPNNEQFF. The DNA of the CDR3 is TGTGCCAGCAGGAGATGGGACAGGGGTCCGAACAATGAGCAGTTCTTC.

This clone has just one count. The rearrangement links TRBV5-1 to TRBJ2-6; TRBD1 might be the D (5 bases). Germline values: CDR1 SGHRS, CDR2 YFSETQ. The CDR3 loop spans 14 amino acids. Deletions cut 0 bases from V and 8 bases from J, with 9 bases between. The CDR3 DNA is TGCGCCAGCAGCTTGGACCCAGGGACCAACGTCCTGACTTTC. Amino acid sequence: CASSLDPGTNVLTF.

As regards this clone: Other DNA variants within this sample encode the same CDR3. The genes are TRBV7-2 and TRBJ2-7; 7 bases match TRBD1. Germline-derived CDR1 and CDR2 are SGHTA and FQGNSA. The CDR3 sequence is 14 residues long. V lost 5 bases, J lost 1 base, and 5 bases stayed unmatched. CDR3 loop: CASSVRDRSYEQYF. As DNA, the CDR3 is TGTGCCAGCAGCGTCCGGGACAGATCCTACGAGCAGTACTTC. Filled out from reference TRBV7-2 and TRBJ2-7, the complete variable domain reads GAGVSQSPSNKVTEKGKDVELRCDPISGHTALYWYRQSLGQGLEFLIYFQGNSAPDKSGLPSDRFSAERTGGSVSTLTIQRTQQEDSAVYLCASSVRDRSYEQYFGPGTRLTVT.

The chain combines TRBV25-1 with TRBJ2-2; possibly TRBD2 for D (5 bases). CDR1 MGHDK and CDR2 SYGVNS come from the germline V gene. V gave up 6 bases and J gave up 0 bases, with 8 bases separating them. This CDR3 comprises 14 residues. CDR3 region: CASRDWTNTGELFF. The CDR3 bases are TGTGCCAGCAGGGACTGGACGAACACCGGGGAGCTGTTTTTT. Variable domain in full (rest from reference TRBV25-1 and TRBJ2-2): EADIYQTPRYLVIGTGKKITLECSQTMGHDKMYWYQQDPGMELHLIHYSYGVNSTEKGDLSSESTVSRIRTEHFPLTLESARPSHTSQYLCASRDWTNTGELFFGEGSRLTVL.

The chain recombines TRBV15 with TRBJ1-5; no clear D gene. Trimming removed 3 bases from V and 7 bases from J, with 16 bases in between. Germline assignment: CDR1 LNHNV and CDR2 YYDKDF (reference sequence). CDR3 length: 15 residues. This chain's CDR3 is CATSSLGPSSQPQHF. CDR3 bases: TGTGCCACCAGCAGTCTCGGACCCTCGAGCCAGCCCCAGCATTTT.

This clone was seen only once. The chain has TRBV15 and TRBJ1-5, with D uncertain. The CDR3 contains 15 residues. Germline V lookup: CDR1 LNHNV, CDR2 YYDKDF (reference sequence). The V gene lost 0 bases and the J gene lost 8 bases, with 14 bases spanning the gap. The CDR3 spells CATSREGQKVEPQHF. CDR3 in DNA: TGTGCCACCAGCAGAGAGGGCCAAAAGGTAGAGCCCCAGCATTTT.

The genes are TRBV25-1 and TRBJ1-2; 9 nucleotides match TRBD1. The germline V gene has CDR1 MGHDK and CDR2 SYGVNS. This CDR3 has 16 residues. The V segment lost 4 bases and the J segment 0 bases; nucleotides outside the gene matches: 6. The CDR3 sequence: CASSAGQGLANYGYTF. The CDR3 DNA sequence: TGTGCCAGCAGTGCGGGACAGGGACTAGCTAACTATGGCTACACCTTC.

The V gene is TRBV9, the J gene TRBJ1-1; D is perhaps TRBD1 (5 bases). V gave up 4 bases and J gave up 4 bases, with 14 bases separating them. From germline, CDR1 is SGDLS and CDR2 YYNGEE. CDR3 length: 14 residues. CDR3 protein: CASSSIGGATEAFF. CDR3 DNA: TGTGCCAGCAGCTCAATAGGAGGGGCCACTGAAGCTTTCTTT.

The genes are TRBV2 and TRBJ2-7; possible D gene TRBD1, 6 bases. CDR3 length: 13 residues. V dropped 6 bases and J dropped 1 base, with 10 bases sitting between them. The V gene's germline CDR1 is SNHLY and CDR2 FYNNEI. In nucleotides, the CDR3 is TGTGCCAGCAGACCCGGACAGTCCTACGAGCAGTACTTC. This encodes CASRPGQSYEQYF.

V and J are TRBV7-2 and TRBJ2-1, with 14 bases aligning to TRBD2. The junction had 15 bases not matched to a gene; V was cut back by 5 bases and J by 9 bases. This CDR3 spans 18 amino acids. Germline values: CDR1 SGHTA, CDR2 FQGNSA. The CDR3 protein is CASSPYPKTSGGAGEQFF. The CDR3, as DNA: TGTGCCAGCAGCCCTTATCCCAAGACTAGCGGGGGGGCCGGTGAGCAGTTCTTC.

The chain links TRBV30 to TRBJ1-5, with TRBD1 identical over 7 bases. V lost 0 bases and J lost 0; bases outside the gene matches: 5. CDR3 length equals 16 residues. Germline V gives CDR1 GTSNPN, CDR2 SVGIG (reference sequence). CDR3 DNA: TGTGCCTGGAGTGTAAGAGGGGGCTATAGCAATCAGCCCCAGCATTTT. Amino acids: CAWSVRGGYSNQPQHF.

The V gene is TRBV30, the J gene TRBJ1-5; 7 bases match TRBD1. The CDR3 runs 13 residues. Trimming removed 2 bases from V and 7 bases from J; junction bases left unmatched: 5. CDR1 is GTSNPN, CDR2 SVGIG, per germline (reference sequence). The CDR3 loop is CAWSNRGGQPQHF. As DNA, the CDR3 is TGTGCCTGGAGTAACAGGGGAGGACAGCCCCAGCATTTT.

CDR3 residues: CAISGTGANTEAFF. The CDR3, as DNA: TGTGCCATCAGTGGCACAGGGGCGAACACTGAAGCTTTCTTT. The chain is built from TRBV10-3 and TRBJ1-1, with 7 bases fitting TRBD1. This CDR3 has 14 residues. The trim removed 4 bases at V and 1 base at J, leaving 3 bases unmatched. From germline, CDR1 is ENHRY and CDR2 SYGVKD.

The chain combines TRBV7-9 with TRBJ1-6; D ambiguous. This CDR3 comprises 17 residues. The germline V and J ends were trimmed by 4 bases and 8 bases, with 21 bases remaining between them. Germline CDR1 is SEHNR and CDR2 is FQNEAQ (reference sequence). The CDR3 bases are TGTGCCAGCAGCTCCATAACTCGAGGCCACAACGATTCACCCCTCCACTTT. As protein: CASSSITRGHNDSPLHF.

Comments on this clone: The same CDR3 arises from other DNA sequences in this sample as well. The chain uses TRBV25-1 and TRBJ1-2; no firm D call. The V and J ends lost 1 base and 8 bases respectively, with 8 bases between them. The germline CDR1 and CDR2 sequences are MGHDK and SYGVNS. This CDR3 has 12 amino acids. This CDR3 is CASSESVGGYTF. The CDR3 DNA reads as TGTGCCAGCAGTGAATCGGTGGGAGGCTACACCTTC.

The chain carries TRBV19 and TRBJ2-2; TRBD1 is a possible D gene (8 bases). This CDR3 is 16 amino acids long. In germline, CDR1 is LNHDA, CDR2 SQIVND (reference sequence). Deletions cut 5 bases from V and 4 bases from J, with 17 bases between. The CDR3 DNA follows: TGTGCCAGTAGTGCTAGGACAGGGAGGGCCACCGGGGAGCTGTTTTTT. Protein product: CASSARTGRATGELFF.